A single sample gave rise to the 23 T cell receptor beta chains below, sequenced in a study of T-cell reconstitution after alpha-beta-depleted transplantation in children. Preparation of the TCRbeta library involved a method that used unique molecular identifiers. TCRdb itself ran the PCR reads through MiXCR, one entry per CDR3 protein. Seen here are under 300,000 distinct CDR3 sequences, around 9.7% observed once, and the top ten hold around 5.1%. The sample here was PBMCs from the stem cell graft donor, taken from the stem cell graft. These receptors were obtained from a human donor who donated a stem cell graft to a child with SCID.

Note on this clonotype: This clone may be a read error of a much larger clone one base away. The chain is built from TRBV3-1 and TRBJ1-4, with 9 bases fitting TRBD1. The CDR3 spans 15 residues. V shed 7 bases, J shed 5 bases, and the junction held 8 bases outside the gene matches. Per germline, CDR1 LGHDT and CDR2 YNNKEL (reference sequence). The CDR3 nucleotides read TGTGCCAGCACCTCGAGGACAGGGGCCAATGAAAAACTGTTTTTT. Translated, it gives CASTSRTGANEKLFF.

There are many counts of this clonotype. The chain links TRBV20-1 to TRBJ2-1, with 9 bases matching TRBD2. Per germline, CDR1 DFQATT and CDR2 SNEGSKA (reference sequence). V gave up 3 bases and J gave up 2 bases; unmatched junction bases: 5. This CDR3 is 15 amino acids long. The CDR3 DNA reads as TGCAGTGCTAGCCCTATAGCGGGGGCCTACAATGAGCAGTTCTTC. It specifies CSASPIAGAYNEQFF.

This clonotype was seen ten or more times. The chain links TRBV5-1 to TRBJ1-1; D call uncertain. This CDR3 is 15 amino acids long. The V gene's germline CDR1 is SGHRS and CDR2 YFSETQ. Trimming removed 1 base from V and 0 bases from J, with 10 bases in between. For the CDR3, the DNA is TGCGCCAGCAGCTTGCGTGACAACATGAACACTGAAGCTTTCTTT. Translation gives CASSLRDNMNTEAFF.

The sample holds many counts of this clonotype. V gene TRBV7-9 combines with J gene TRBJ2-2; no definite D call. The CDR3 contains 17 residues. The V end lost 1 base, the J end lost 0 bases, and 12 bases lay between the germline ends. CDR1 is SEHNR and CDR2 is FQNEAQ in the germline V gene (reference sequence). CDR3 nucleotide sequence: TGTGCCAGCAGCTTAGGGACCCAAGCGTCGAACACCGGGGAGCTGTTTTTT. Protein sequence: CASSLGTQASNTGELFF.

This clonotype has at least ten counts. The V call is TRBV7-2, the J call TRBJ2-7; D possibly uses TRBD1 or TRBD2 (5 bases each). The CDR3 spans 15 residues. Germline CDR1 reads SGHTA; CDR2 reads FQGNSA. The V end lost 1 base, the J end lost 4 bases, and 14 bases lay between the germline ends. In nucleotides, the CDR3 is TGTGCCAGCAGCTTAGTTTCCCGGGGCCCTTACGAGCAGTACTTC. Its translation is CASSLVSRGPYEQYF.

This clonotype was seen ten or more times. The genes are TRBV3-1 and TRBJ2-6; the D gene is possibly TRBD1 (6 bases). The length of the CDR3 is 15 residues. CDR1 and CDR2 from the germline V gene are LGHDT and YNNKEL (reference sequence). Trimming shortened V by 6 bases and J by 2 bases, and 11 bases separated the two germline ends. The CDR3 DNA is TGTGCCAGCAGACCTACAGGGACTGGGGCCAACGTCCTGACTTTC. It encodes CASRPTGTGANVLTF. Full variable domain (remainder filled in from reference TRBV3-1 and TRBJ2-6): DTAVSQTPKYLVTQMGNDKSIKCEQNLGHDTMYWYKQDSKKFLKIMFSYNNKELIINETVPNRFSPKSPDKAHLNLHINSLELGDSAVYFCASRPTGTGANVLTFGAGSRLTVL.

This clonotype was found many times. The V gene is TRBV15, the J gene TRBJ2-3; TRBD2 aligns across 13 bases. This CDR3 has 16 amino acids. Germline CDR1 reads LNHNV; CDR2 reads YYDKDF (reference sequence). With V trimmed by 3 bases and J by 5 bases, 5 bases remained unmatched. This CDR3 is CATSRRTSGGGDTQYF. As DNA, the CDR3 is TGTGCCACCAGCAGGCGGACTAGCGGGGGAGGAGATACGCAGTATTTT.

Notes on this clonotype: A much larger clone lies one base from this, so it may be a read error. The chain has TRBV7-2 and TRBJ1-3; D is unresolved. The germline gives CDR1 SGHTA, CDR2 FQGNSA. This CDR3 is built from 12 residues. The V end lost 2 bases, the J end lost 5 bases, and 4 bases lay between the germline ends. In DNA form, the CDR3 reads TGTGCCAGCAGCTTACTTCGAAACACCATATATTTT. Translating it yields CASSLLRNTIYF.

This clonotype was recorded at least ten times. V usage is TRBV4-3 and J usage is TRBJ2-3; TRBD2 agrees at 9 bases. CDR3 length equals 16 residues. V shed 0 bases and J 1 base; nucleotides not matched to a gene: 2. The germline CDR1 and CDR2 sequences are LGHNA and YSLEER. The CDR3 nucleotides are TGCGCCAGCAGCCAAGAATGGACTAGCGGCACAGATACGCAGTATTTT. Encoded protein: CASSQEWTSGTDTQYF.

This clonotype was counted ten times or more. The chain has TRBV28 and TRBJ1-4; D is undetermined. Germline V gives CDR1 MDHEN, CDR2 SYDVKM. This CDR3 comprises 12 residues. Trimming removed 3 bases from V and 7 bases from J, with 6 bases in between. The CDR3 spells CASSFHGEKLFF. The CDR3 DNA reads TGTGCCAGCAGTTTTCACGGTGAAAAACTGTTTTTT.

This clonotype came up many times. CDR3 sequence reads: CASSLGTGYNTGELFF. The DNA for the CDR3 is TGTGCCAGCAGCTTGGGGACAGGGTACAACACCGGGGAGCTGTTTTTT. The chain recombines TRBV7-3 with TRBJ2-2, with TRBD1 matching over 9 bases. In germline, CDR1 is SGHTA, CDR2 FQGTGA. Trimming at V came to 3 bases and at J to 2 bases, leaving 4 bases not matched to a gene. The CDR3 spans 16 residues.

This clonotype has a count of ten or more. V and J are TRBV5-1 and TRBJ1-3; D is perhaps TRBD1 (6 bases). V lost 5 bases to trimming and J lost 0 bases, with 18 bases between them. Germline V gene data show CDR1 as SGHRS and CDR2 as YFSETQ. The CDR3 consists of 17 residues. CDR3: CASSRGQGLYSGNTIYF. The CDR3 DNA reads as TGCGCCAGCAGTCGGGGGCAGGGATTGTACTCTGGAAACACCATATATTTT.

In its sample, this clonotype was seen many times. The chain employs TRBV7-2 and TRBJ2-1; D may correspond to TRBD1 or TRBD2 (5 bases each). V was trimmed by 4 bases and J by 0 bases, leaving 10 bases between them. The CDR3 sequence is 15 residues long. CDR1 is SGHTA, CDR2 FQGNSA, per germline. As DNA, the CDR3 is TGTGCCAGCAGCTGGGACGTGAGCTCCTACAATGAGCAGTTCTTC. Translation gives CASSWDVSSYNEQFF.

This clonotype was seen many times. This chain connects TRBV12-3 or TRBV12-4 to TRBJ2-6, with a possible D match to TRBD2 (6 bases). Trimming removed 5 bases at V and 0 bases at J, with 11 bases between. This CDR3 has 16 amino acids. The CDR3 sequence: CASSPWGDSGANVLTF. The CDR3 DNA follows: TGTGCCAGCAGTCCCTGGGGGGACTCTGGGGCCAACGTCCTGACTTTC.

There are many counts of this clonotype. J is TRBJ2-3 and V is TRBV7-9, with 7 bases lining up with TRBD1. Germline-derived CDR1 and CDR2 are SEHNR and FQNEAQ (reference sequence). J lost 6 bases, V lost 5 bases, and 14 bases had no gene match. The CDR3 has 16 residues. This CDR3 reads CASSPPWTGGRDTQYF. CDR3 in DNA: TGTGCCAGCAGCCCCCCTTGGACAGGCGGACGCGATACGCAGTATTTT. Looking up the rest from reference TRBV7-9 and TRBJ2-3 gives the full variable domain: DTGVSQNPRHKITKRGQNVTFRCDPISEHNRLYWYRQTLGQGPEFLTYFQNEAQLEKSRLLSDRFSAERPKGSFSTLEIQRTEQGDSAMYLCASSPPWTGGRDTQYFGPGTRLTVL.

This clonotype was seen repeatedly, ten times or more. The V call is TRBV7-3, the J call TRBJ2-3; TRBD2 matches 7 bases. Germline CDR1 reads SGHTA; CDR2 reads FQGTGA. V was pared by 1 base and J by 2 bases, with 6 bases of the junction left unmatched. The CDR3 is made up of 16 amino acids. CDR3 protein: CASSLNPAGNTDTQYF. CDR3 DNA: TGTGCCAGCAGCTTAAATCCAGCGGGGAACACAGATACGCAGTATTTT.

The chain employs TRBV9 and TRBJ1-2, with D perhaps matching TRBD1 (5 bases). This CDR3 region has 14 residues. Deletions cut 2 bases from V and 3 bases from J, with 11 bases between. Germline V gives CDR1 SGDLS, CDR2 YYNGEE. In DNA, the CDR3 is TGTGCCAGCAGCGTGGGGGGATCCGACTATGGCTACACCTTC. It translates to CASSVGGSDYGYTF.

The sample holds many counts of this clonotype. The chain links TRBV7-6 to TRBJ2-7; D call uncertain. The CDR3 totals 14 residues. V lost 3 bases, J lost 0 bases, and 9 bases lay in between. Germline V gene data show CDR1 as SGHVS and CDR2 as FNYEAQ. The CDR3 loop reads CASSLTRASYEQYF. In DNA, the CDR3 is TGTGCCAGCAGCTTGACACGCGCCTCCTACGAGCAGTACTTC.

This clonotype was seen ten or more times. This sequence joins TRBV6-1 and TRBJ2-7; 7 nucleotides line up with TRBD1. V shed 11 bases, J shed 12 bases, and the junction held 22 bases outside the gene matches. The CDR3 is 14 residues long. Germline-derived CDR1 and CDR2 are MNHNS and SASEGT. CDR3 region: CACRPTGNRAKVYF. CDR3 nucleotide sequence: TGTGCCTGTCGACCGACAGGGAATAGGGCAAAAGTGTACTTC.

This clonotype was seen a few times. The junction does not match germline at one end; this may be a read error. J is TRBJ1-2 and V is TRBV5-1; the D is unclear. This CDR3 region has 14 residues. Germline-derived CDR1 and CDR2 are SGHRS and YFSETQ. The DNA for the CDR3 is TGCGCCAGCAGCCCGGGTCGGAAAGTCCGTGGCTACCCCTTC. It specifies CASSPGRKVRGYPF.

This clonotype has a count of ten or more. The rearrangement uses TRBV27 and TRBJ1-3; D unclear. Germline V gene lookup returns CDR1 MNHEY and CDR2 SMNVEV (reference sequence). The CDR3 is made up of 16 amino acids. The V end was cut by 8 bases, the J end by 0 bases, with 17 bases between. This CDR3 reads CASARENGISGNTIYF. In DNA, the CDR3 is TGTGCCAGCGCCCGGGAGAACGGAATCTCTGGAAACACCATATATTTT.

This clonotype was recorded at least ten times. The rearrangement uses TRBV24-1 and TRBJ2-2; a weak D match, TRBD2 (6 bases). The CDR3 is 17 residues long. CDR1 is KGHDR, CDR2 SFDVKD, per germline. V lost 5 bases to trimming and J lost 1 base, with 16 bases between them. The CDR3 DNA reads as TGTGCCACCAGTGGGACGTCCGGGACTGAGAACACCGGGGAGCTGTTTTTT. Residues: CATSGTSGTENTGELFF.

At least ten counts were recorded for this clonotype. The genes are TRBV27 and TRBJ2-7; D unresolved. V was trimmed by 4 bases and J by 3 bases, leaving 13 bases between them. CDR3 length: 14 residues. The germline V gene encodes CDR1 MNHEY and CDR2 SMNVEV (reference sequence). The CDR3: CASSWKGSYYEQYF. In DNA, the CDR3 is TGTGCCAGCAGTTGGAAGGGATCCTACTACGAGCAGTACTTC.